A selection of T cell receptor beta chains follows, all from one sample in a study of T cell responses to AZD1222 COVID-19 vaccine. Some clones are missing from TCRdb's copy, which holds only in-frame ones; the method was immunoSEQ multiplex PCR. The data contain approximately 150,000 clones, roughly 87% of them singletons. Here the sequenced sample was peripheral blood, taken 28 days after the second AZD1222 dose. Every receptor here comes from an adult who received the AZD1222 COVID-19 vaccine. CDR3s include the opening cysteine and the closing phenylalanine or tryptophan. The D gene is left open where the match is weak. The listing skips clone size in some rows; elsewhere it reads once, few, many or a size class.

clone_size: -
j_call: TRBJ1-2
v_call: TRBV5-6
d_call: TRBD1
cdr3_aa: CASSPRHLRQGGGSYGYTF
cdr3_nt: TGTGCCAGCAGCCCGAGACACTTGAGACAGGGTGGCGGCTCCTATGGCTACACCTTC

clone_size: -
j_call: TRBJ1-5
v_call: TRBV12-3/TRBV12-4
d_call: -
cdr3_aa: CASSFPYQPQHF
cdr3_nt: TGTGCCAGCAGTTTCCCTTATCAGCCCCAGCATTTT

clone_size: once
j_call: TRBJ1-5
v_call: TRBV6-2/TRBV6-3
d_call: TRBD1
cdr3_aa: CASSWTGNSNQPQHF
cdr3_nt: TGTGCCAGCAGCTGGACAGGGAATAGCAATCAGCCCCAGCATTTT

clone_size: -
j_call: TRBJ1-4
v_call: TRBV3-1/TRBV3-2
d_call: TRBD1
cdr3_aa: CASSQEGQGRAKLFF
cdr3_nt: TGTGCCAGCAGCCAAGAGGGACAGGGGCGCGCAAAACTGTTTTTT

clone_size: -
j_call: TRBJ1-3
v_call: TRBV18
d_call: -
cdr3_aa: CASSPPADTAPITIYF
cdr3_nt: TGTGCCAGCTCACCACCGGCCGACACGGCGCCGATCACCATATATTTT

clone_size: once
j_call: TRBJ2-7
v_call: TRBV4-1
d_call: TRBD1
cdr3_aa: CASSHPWGTAFEQYF
cdr3_nt: TGCGCCAGCAGCCACCCCTGGGGGACAGCGTTCGAGCAGTACTTC

clone_size: -
j_call: TRBJ2-2
v_call: TRBV19
d_call: -
cdr3_aa: CAGSPSAGGTWELFF
cdr3_nt: TGTGCCGGCTCCCCCTCGGCGGGCGGTACTTGGGAGCTGTTTTTT

clone_size: -
j_call: TRBJ1-6
v_call: TRBV10-3
d_call: TRBD1
cdr3_aa: CAISEDGQGAYSPLHF
cdr3_nt: TGTGCCATCAGTGAGGATGGTCAGGGGGCTTATTCACCCCTCCACTTT

clone_size: -
j_call: TRBJ1-2
v_call: TRBV4-1
d_call: -
cdr3_aa: CASSQLGRIRGYTF
cdr3_nt: TGCGCCAGCAGCCAATTAGGGAGAATCAGGGGCTACACCTTC

clone_size: -
j_call: TRBJ1-6
v_call: TRBV7-9
d_call: -
cdr3_aa: CASSLVSGPSYNSPLHF
cdr3_nt: TGTGCCAGCAGCTTAGTATCAGGGCCGTCCTATAATTCACCCCTCCACTTT

clone_size: few
j_call: TRBJ1-2
v_call: TRBV27
d_call: TRBD1
cdr3_aa: CASSLFPGQQYYGYTF
cdr3_nt: TGTGCCAGCAGTTTATTTCCGGGACAGCAATACTATGGCTACACCTTC

clone_size: few
j_call: TRBJ1-2
v_call: TRBV5-1
d_call: TRBD1
cdr3_aa: CASSKGTGSRHGYTF
cdr3_nt: TGCGCCAGCAGCAAAGGGACAGGGAGTAGGCATGGCTACACCTTC

clone_size: -
j_call: TRBJ2-7
v_call: TRBV6-5
d_call: -
cdr3_aa: CASRSTVVGEQYF
cdr3_nt: TGTGCCAGCAGGTCCACAGTGGTGGGCGAGCAGTACTTC

clone_size: -
j_call: TRBJ2-5
v_call: TRBV9
d_call: -
cdr3_aa: CASSVGRGRQRETQYF
cdr3_nt: TGTGCCAGCAGCGTAGGACGAGGGAGGCAGCGGGAGACCCAGTACTTC

clone_size: -
j_call: TRBJ2-2
v_call: TRBV29-1
d_call: -
cdr3_aa: CSVYRNTGELFF
cdr3_nt: TGCAGCGTTTACAGGAACACCGGGGAGCTGTTTTTT

clone_size: -
j_call: TRBJ1-5
v_call: TRBV19
d_call: -
cdr3_aa: CASSIEPGLSNQPQHF
cdr3_nt: TGTGCCAGTAGTATAGAACCGGGATTGAGCAATCAGCCCCAGCATTTT

clone_size: -
j_call: TRBJ1-5
v_call: TRBV5-4
d_call: -
cdr3_aa: CASSSPDQPQHF
cdr3_nt: TGTGCCAGCAGCTCGCCGGATCAGCCCCAGCATTTT